What follows are 27 T cell receptor beta chains derived from one specimen sequenced in a study of blood T cells in healthy people across ages. A second PCR, run for about 6 to 11 cycles, used a sample-barcoded 5' primer plus a J-beta primer mix. One entry per CDR3 protein results from TCRdb running MiXCR on the 5' RACE reads. This table holds 1.5 million to 2 million distinct CDR3 sequences, around half found once. Sequenced sample: blood. The receptors derive from a woman in her 40s in good health.

Only a few counts were recorded for this clonotype. The chain is built from TRBV6-2 or TRBV6-3 and TRBJ2-5, with 7 nucleotides matching TRBD2. The CDR3 length is 14 residues. V gave up 1 base and J gave up 3 bases; unmatched junction bases: 2. Germline CDR1 is MNHEY and CDR2 is SVGEGT. The CDR3 protein is CASSYWLAEETQYF. The CDR3 DNA sequence: TGTGCCAGCAGTTACTGGCTAGCGGAAGAGACCCAGTACTTC.

The V call is TRBV2, the J call TRBJ2-3; 13 nucleotides align to TRBD2. With V trimmed by 5 bases and J by 3 bases, 5 bases remained unmatched. The CDR3 is 16 amino acids. Germline V gives CDR1 SNHLY, CDR2 FYNNEI. In DNA form, the CDR3 reads TGTGCCAGCAGTAAGGGACTAGCGGGAAGTACAGATACGCAGTATTTT. Its translation: CASSKGLAGSTDTQYF.

This clonotype was counted many times. The V gene is TRBV7-2, the J gene TRBJ2-5, with D unclear. V was pared by 0 bases and J by 2 bases, with 7 bases between. The CDR3 extends over 14 amino acids. CDR1 SGHTA and CDR2 FQGNSA come from the germline V gene. The chain's CDR3 is CASSLARSQETQYF. The CDR3 coding sequence is TGTGCCAGCAGCTTAGCGCGCAGTCAAGAGACCCAGTACTTC.

This chain joins TRBV27 and TRBJ2-5; D is ambiguous. With 1 base removed from V and 1 base from J, the gap between germline ends came to 7 bases. The CDR3 spans 14 residues. The germline V gene encodes CDR1 MNHEY and CDR2 SMNVEV (reference sequence). CDR3 coding DNA: TGTGCCAGCAGTTTATTTATGTCCCAAGAGACCCAGTACTTC. Protein: CASSLFMSQETQYF.

The chain is built from TRBV28 and TRBJ2-7; D unresolved. The J call is doubtful: the DNA matches TRBJ2-4 better. The CDR3 runs to 12 residues. CDR1 and CDR2 (germline): MDHEN, SYDVKM. CDR3 region: CGLSVAKNIQYF. Here the CDR3 DNA reads TGTGGTTTGTCTGTTGCCAAAAACATTCAGTACTTC.

This clonotype was seen more than once but under ten times. The DNA of the CDR3 is TGTGCCAGCAGGAGGGATCCGGGACAGGGGGCGAGGGGCTACACCTTC. This sequence encodes CASRRDPGQGARGYTF. The chain uses TRBV5-5 and TRBJ1-2, with 12 positions matching TRBD1. CDR3 size: 16 residues. Germline CDR1 reads SGHKS; CDR2 reads YYEKEE (reference sequence). After removal of 5 bases from V and 8 bases from J, the junction contained 13 bases not matched to a gene.

The V gene is TRBV7-8, the J gene TRBJ2-1; 7 nucleotides match TRBD1. The CDR3 consists of 14 residues. Trimming cost V 5 bases and J 6 bases; bases outside gene matches: 7. The germline gives CDR1 SGHVS, CDR2 FQNEAQ. This CDR3 reads CASSQGTVPNEQFF. CDR3 bases: TGTGCCAGCAGCCAAGGGACAGTTCCCAATGAGCAGTTCTTC.

The rearrangement links TRBV6-5 to TRBJ2-1; TRBD1 matches 8 bases. This CDR3 is 17 amino acids long. V lost 4 bases and J lost 6; bases outside the gene matches: 14. The germline CDR1 and CDR2 sequences are MNHEY and SVGAGI. The CDR3 DNA follows: TGTGCCAGCAGTTCGGACAGGGAGATTCATGGGTCCAATGAGCAGTTCTTC. It codes for CASSSDREIHGSNEQFF.

This clonotype was counted between two and nine times. The J gene is TRBJ2-6, the V gene TRBV20-1; D gene ambiguous. V lost 5 bases and J lost 2, with 7 bases in between. CDR1 DFQATT and CDR2 SNEGSKA come from the germline V gene (reference sequence). This CDR3 has 13 amino acids. The CDR3 DNA reads TGCAGTGCTGTGGGCACTGGGGCCAACGTCCTGACTTTC. Translation: CSAVGTGANVLTF.

CDR3 in amino acids: CASSQSDRAVPTYEQYF. CDR3 nucleotide sequence: TGCGCCAGCAGCCAATCGGACAGGGCTGTCCCAACCTACGAGCAGTACTTC. The chain carries TRBV4-3 and TRBJ2-7; 8 nucleotides align to TRBD1. The V gene end was trimmed by 2 bases and the J gene end by 2 bases; junction bases not matched to a gene: 11. The CDR3 contains 17 residues. Germline V lookup: CDR1 LGHNA, CDR2 YSLEER.

The gene calls are TRBV7-2 and TRBJ2-6; the D gene is possibly TRBD1 (7 bases). The CDR3 sequence is 15 residues long. Germline loops: CDR1 SGHTA, CDR2 FQGNSA. The ends were cut back, 5 bases at V and 11 bases at J, with 19 bases in the middle. DNA for the CDR3: TGTGCCAGCAGCCTAACAGGGGCCGGGGGCTACGTCCTGACTTTC. Translating gives CASSLTGAGGYVLTF.

This clonotype was counted only a few times. J is TRBJ2-6 and V is TRBV5-8; D gene uncertain. V lost 3 bases and J 4 bases, leaving 11 bases between the germline ends. The germline gives CDR1 SGHTS, CDR2 YDEGEE. The CDR3 is 15 residues long. In DNA form, the CDR3 reads TGTGCCAGCAGCTCAAACCGTCTCGGGGCCAACGTCCTGACTTTC. Translation: CASSSNRLGANVLTF.

This clonotype was found a few times. The chain joins TRBV7-2 to TRBJ1-6; the D is unclear. The CDR3 length is 14 residues. V lost 4 bases to trimming and J lost 5 bases, with 9 bases between them. Germline-derived CDR1 and CDR2 are SGHTA and FQGNSA. The CDR3 loop reads CASSSRGDNSPLHF. The CDR3 DNA reads TGTGCCAGCAGCTCCCGGGGAGATAATTCACCCCTCCACTTT.

This clonotype was found a few times. The chain carries TRBV11-2 and TRBJ2-4, with D perhaps TRBD1 (6 bases). Trimming removed 1 base at V and 10 bases at J, with 14 bases between. This CDR3 is built from 14 residues. The germline V gene has CDR1 SGHAT and CDR2 FQNNGV. In nucleotides, the CDR3 is TGTGCCAGCAGCTTAGGGACAGCCCCTCAGATTCAGTACTTC. Encoded protein: CASSLGTAPQIQYF.

This chain connects TRBV4-1 to TRBJ1-2; 8 bases align to TRBD1. Germline V gene data show CDR1 as MGHRA and CDR2 as YSYEKL. The CDR3 has 15 residues. Trimming took 2 bases from V and 1 from J; bases not matched to a gene: 3. In DNA, the CDR3 is TGCGCCAGCAGCCAATACGGACAGGGTAACTATGGCTACACCTTC. Translation gives CASSQYGQGNYGYTF.

The DNA for the CDR3 is TGTGCCACCAGTGCCCACGGGCCCCAAGAGACCCAGTACTTC. It codes for CATSAHGPQETQYF. J is TRBJ2-5 and V is TRBV24-1; D ambiguous. V was clipped by 5 bases and J by 1 base, with 10 bases between them. The CDR3 length is 14 residues. Germline assignment: CDR1 KGHDR and CDR2 SFDVKD.

The chain links TRBV5-1 to TRBJ1-2; unclear D gene. V was pared by 2 bases and J by 8 bases, with 13 bases between. CDR1 and CDR2 from the germline V gene are SGHRS and YFSETQ. This CDR3 is built from 13 residues. The CDR3 here is CASSLSFGKGYTF. Here the CDR3 DNA reads TGCGCCAGCAGCTTATCCTTTGGAAAAGGCTACACCTTC.

The sample holds a few counts of this clonotype. The chain couples TRBV6-2 or TRBV6-3 to TRBJ1-6; TRBD1 aligns across 8 bases. CDR3 length: 13 amino acids. Germline CDR1 is MNHEY and CDR2 is SVGEGT. Unmatched junction bases numbered 10, after V lost 6 bases and J lost 15 bases. The CDR3 loop reads CASRPGTGFLLHF. The CDR3 nucleotides are TGTGCCAGCAGACCAGGGACAGGATTTCTCCTCCACTTT.

The rearrangement links TRBV2 to TRBJ2-4; 9 bases map to TRBD1. The tail of the sequence fits TRBJ2-7 better, so the J call may be wrong. Germline CDR1 and CDR2: SNHLY and FYNNEI. The CDR3 spans 13 residues. CDR3 DNA sequence: TGTGCCAGCAGGAGGGACAGGGACTACGAGCAGTACTTC. Its protein product is CASRRDRDYEQYF.

This chain links TRBV28 with TRBJ2-7; D unresolved. CDR3 length: 14 residues. V shed 3 bases and J shed 2 bases, with 11 bases lying between them. Germline V lookup: CDR1 MDHEN, CDR2 SYDVKM. CDR3 sequence (DNA): TGTGCCAGCAGTTTTAGTTACAGAACCTACGAGCAGTACTTC. This translates into CASSFSYRTYEQYF.

This clonotype was picked up a small number of times. V and J are TRBV6-5 and TRBJ2-3; no reliable D call. CDR3 length: 13 residues. Looked up from germline, CDR1 is MNHEY and CDR2 is SVGAGI. Trimming removed 7 bases from V and 1 base from J, with 9 bases in between. CDR3 residues: CASIPTGTDTQYF. Written as DNA, the CDR3 is TGTGCCAGCATCCCGACTGGCACAGATACGCAGTATTTT.

This clonotype was counted a few times. The chain carries TRBV28 and TRBJ1-1; 7 positions agree with TRBD1. The V gene end was trimmed by 5 bases and the J gene end by 2 bases; junction bases not matched to a gene: 5. The CDR3 consists of 14 residues. Germline assignment: CDR1 MDHEN and CDR2 SYDVKM. The CDR3 DNA sequence: TGTGCCAGCAGTCACAGGGGCTCAAACACTGAAGCTTTCTTT. Encoded protein: CASSHRGSNTEAFF.

This clonotype was detected only a few times. The chain is built from TRBV20-1 and TRBJ2-6, with TRBD1 identical over 9 bases. In germline, CDR1 is DFQATT, CDR2 SNEGSKA (reference sequence). The V gene end was trimmed by 4 bases and the J gene end by 0 bases; junction bases not matched to a gene: 4. This CDR3 has 16 residues. This CDR3 reads CSATDRGTSGANVLTF. In DNA form, the CDR3 reads TGCAGTGCTACGGACAGGGGAACCTCTGGGGCCAACGTCCTGACTTTC.

The chain is built from TRBV20-1 and TRBJ1-4; 7 positions agree with TRBD1. Germline CDR1 is DFQATT and CDR2 is SNEGSKA (reference sequence). With 0 bases clipped from V and 8 bases from J, the junction kept 9 bases outside the gene matches. The CDR3 consists of 15 residues. The CDR3 here is CSARDIKGAQEKLFF. Written as DNA, the CDR3 is TGCAGTGCTAGAGATATAAAGGGGGCGCAGGAAAAACTGTTTTTT.

The chain employs TRBV5-5 and TRBJ2-3, with 7 bases aligning to TRBD2. The CDR3 is 16 residues long. Germline V gene data show CDR1 as SGHKS and CDR2 as YYEKEE (reference sequence). Losses at the gene ends were 0 bases for V and 10 bases for J; bases not matched to a gene: 14. CDR3 in amino acids: CASSLESRDYLRAQYF. The CDR3 nucleotides read TGTGCCAGCAGCTTGGAGAGCCGGGACTACCTTCGGGCGCAGTATTTT.

The chain links TRBV6-2 or TRBV6-3 to TRBJ1-5; 12 bases align to TRBD1. Germline V lookup: CDR1 MNHEY, CDR2 SVGEGT. The CDR3 has 18 residues. Unmatched junction bases numbered 5, after V lost 0 bases and J lost 2 bases. The CDR3: CASSYSGTGGRGNQPQHF. The CDR3 nucleotides read TGTGCCAGCAGTTACTCGGGGACAGGGGGCAGAGGCAATCAGCCCCAGCATTTT.

As to this clonotype: The junction departs from germline at one end; a sequencing error may be responsible. The chain is built from TRBV6-6 and TRBJ2-5, with TRBD2 identical over 9 bases. Germline V gene sequence: CDR1 MNHNY, CDR2 SVGAGI (reference sequence). The CDR3 is made up of 14 amino acids. CDR3 nucleotide sequence: TGTGCCAACAGTCCGCGGGGGGGCCTGGAGACCCAGTACTTC. It translates to CANSPRGGLETQYF.